Reported below is one T cell receptor (beta chain). Its specificity is unknown. Study-wide results and caveats: Whole repertoires were not studied in the larger cohort, only one V-J beta rearrangement.

TCRdb reprocessed the 5' RACE reads via MiXCR and lists one record per CDR3 protein. The table records 35,000 to 50,000 distinct CDR3 sequences, less than 25% of them present only once. V was cut by 0 bases and J by 0 bases, with 6 bases left in between. This CDR3 is built from 14 residues. In germline, CDR1 is SGHDN, CDR2 FVKESK. The sorted Tregs were CD4+CD25+CD127-/low cells. The clonotype originates from a female donor with breast cancer. The chain employs TRBV14 and TRBJ2-7; D remains unclear. Sequenced material: Tregs sorted from blood. The DNA for the CDR3 is TGTGCCAGCAGCCAAGATCCGAGCTCCTACGAGCAGTACTTC. Translation gives CASSQDPSSYEQYF.